The source of this T cell receptor (beta chain) is a study of molecular identifiers for immune sequencing clone quantification. The CDR3 has 12 residues. Unmatched junction bases numbered 11, after V lost 6 bases and J lost 12 bases. Germline-derived CDR1 and CDR2 are SQVTM and ANQGSEA. MiXCR, run by TCRdb on the PCR reads, gives a single entry per CDR3 protein. In the table there are some 650,000 distinct CDR3 sequences, just under 20% of which are singletons. The sample taken for sequencing was naive CD8+ T cells from blood, with Jurkat cell RNA spiked in. This sample's subset: FACS-sorted CD8+CD4-CCR7+CD45RA+ naive T cells. The clonotype was recovered from a human donor in good health. Some libraries in this study had Jurkat cell RNA spiked in. This chain connects TRBV29-1 to TRBJ1-2; TRBD1 matches 9 bases. The CDR3 DNA is TGCAGCGTAGATAGGGGACAGGGTTTCAACACCTTC. Translated, it gives CSVDRGQGFNTF.